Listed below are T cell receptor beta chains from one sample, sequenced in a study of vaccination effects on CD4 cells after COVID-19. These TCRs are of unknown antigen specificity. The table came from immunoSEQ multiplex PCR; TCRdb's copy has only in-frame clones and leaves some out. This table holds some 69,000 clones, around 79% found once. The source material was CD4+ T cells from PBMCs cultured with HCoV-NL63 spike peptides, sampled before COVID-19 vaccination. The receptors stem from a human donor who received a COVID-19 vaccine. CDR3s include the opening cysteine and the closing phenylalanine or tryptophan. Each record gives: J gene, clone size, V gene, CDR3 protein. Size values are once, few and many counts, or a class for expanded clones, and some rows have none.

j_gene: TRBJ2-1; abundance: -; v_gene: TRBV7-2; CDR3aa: CASSLAGLAGGLQFF
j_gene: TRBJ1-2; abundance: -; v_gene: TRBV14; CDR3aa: CASSQEDRFYGYTF
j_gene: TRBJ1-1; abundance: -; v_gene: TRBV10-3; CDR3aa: CAISESTSAVAFF
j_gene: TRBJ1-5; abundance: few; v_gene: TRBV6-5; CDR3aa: CASSYLRTGSGQPQHF
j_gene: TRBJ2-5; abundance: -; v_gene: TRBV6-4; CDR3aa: CASSFGQGLETQYF
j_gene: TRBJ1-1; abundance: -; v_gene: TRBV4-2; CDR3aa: CASSLQGNENTEAFF
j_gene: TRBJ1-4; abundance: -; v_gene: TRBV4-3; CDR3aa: CASSVSLGMGDEKLFF
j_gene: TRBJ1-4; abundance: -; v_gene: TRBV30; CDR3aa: CAWSVTGSGEKLFF
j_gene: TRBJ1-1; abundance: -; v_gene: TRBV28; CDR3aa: CASSGRDNAWRTEAFF
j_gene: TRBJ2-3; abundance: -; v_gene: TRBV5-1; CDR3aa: CASSFTGGRADTQYF
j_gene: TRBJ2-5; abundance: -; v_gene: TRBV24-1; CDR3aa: CATSVGTGWETQYF
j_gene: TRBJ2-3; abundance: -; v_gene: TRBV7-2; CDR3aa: CASSPSGTLSTDTQYF
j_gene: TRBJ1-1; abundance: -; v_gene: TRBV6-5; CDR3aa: CASSRTRNTEAFF
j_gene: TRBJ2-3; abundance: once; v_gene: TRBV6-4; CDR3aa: CASSLDGGGLADTQYF
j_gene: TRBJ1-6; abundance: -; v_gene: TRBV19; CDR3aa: CASSRWTGNNSPLHF
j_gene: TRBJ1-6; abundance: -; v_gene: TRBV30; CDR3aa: CAWRSGLDRLIYNSPLHF
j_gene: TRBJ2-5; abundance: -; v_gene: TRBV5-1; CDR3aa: CASSPEGRETQYF
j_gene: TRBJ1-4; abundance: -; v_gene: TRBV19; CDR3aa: CASGRRIQNEKLFF
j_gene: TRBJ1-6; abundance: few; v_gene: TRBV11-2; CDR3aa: CASSLGTRDNSPLHF
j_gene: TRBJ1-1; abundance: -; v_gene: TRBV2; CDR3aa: CASRFRLLNTEAFF
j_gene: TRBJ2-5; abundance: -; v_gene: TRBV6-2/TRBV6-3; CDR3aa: CASSYSTSLGTQYF
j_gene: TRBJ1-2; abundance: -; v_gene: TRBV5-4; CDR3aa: CASSSISSTNYGYTF
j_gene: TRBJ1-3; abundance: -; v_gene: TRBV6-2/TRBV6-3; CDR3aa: CASSSVGASGNTIYF
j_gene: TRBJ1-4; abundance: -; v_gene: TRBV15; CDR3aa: CATSKGGNTNEKLFF
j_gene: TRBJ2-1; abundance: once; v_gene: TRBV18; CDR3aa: CASSPPLGTEKNEQFF
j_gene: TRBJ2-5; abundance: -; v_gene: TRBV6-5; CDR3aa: CASSYLGKGETQYF
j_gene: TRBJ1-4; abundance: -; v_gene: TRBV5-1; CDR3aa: CASSLERGGEKLFF
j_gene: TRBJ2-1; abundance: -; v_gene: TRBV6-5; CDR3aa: CASSYSRGNEQFF
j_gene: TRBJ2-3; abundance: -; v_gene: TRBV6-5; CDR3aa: CASSSWTGGADTQYF
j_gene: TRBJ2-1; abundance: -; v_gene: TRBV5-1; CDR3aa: CASSSRLAGPQSSYNEQFF
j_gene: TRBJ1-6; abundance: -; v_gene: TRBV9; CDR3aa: CASSAGQLPDSPLHF
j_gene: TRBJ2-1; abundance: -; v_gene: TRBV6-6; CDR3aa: CASSYSRGGYEQFF
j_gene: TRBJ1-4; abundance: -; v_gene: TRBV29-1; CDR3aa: CSVEAQGEKLFF
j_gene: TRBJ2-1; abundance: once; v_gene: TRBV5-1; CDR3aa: CASTYPSRGGGSSYNEQFF
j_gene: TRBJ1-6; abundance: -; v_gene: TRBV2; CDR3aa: CASRGQGHNSPLHF
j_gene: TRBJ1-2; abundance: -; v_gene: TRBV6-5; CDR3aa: CASFETPGGYTF
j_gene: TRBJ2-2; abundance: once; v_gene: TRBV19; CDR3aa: CASSISTVNTGELFF
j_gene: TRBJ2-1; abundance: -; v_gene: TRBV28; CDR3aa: CASSRGGPSSISEQFF
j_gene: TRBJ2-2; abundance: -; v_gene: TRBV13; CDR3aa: CASSIPGRGAGELFF
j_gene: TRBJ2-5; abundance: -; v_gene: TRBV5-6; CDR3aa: CASSLVGTVREAQYF
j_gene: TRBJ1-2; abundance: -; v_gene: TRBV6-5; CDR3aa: CASRGSNYGYTF
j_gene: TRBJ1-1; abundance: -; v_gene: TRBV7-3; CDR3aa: CASSLLLQVSSTEAFF
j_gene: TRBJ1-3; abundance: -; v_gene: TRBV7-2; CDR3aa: CASSPGTGRLTIYF
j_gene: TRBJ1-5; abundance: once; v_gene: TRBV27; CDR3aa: CASSRGTYQPQHF
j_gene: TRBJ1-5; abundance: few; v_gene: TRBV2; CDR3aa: CASSEGNGQPQHF
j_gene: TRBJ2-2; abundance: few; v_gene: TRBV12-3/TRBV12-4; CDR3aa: CASSLMVGELFF
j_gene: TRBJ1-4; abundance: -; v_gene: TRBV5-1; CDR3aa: CASSSPGTENEKLFF
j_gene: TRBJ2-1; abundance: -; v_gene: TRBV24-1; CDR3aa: CATSSPPGTAVNEQFF
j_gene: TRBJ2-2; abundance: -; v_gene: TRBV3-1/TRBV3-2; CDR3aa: CASSRTSGGVNTGELFF
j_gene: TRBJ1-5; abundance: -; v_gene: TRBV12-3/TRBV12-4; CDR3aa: CASNRGGNQPQHF
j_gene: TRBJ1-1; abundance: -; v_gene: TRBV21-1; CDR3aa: CASTSLKPRQGAFTEAFF
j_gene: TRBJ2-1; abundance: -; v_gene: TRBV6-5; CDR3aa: CASRRGRDNEQFF
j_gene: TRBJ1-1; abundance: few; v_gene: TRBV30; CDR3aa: CAWRVGTLNTEAFF
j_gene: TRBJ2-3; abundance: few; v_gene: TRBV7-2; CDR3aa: CASSFRDTQYF
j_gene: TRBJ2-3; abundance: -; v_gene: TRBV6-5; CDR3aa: CASRSSATDTQYF
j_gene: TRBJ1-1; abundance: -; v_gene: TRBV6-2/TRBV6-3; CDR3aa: CASSQGGNPPGNAFF
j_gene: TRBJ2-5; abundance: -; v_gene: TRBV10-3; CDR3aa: CAISTDRETQYF